This is a list of T cell receptor beta chains from one sample in a study of shared clonotypes between healthy human individuals. The table came from immunoSEQ multiplex PCR; TCRdb's copy has only in-frame clones and leaves some out. The sample has approximately 530,000 clones, about 96% seen once; the top ten hold nearly 0.065%. Sequencing was performed on naive CD4+ T cells sorted from blood. These receptors all stem from a woman aged 25-40 years in good health. The CDR3 runs from the conserved cysteine through the conserved F or W. D genes are given only for firm matches. Where a row states a size, it is once, few, many or the class of an expanded clone; other rows omit it.

V gene: TRBV29-1
J gene: TRBJ2-1
D gene: .
clone size: .
CDR3 DNA: TGCAGCGTTGAGGTCGGCGCCTACAATGAGCAGTTCTTC
CDR3 protein: CSVEVGAYNEQFF

V gene: TRBV29-1
J gene: TRBJ1-5
D gene: TRBD1
clone size: .
CDR3 DNA: TGCAGCGTTCTGGACAGGAATAGCAATCAGCCCCAGCATTTT
CDR3 protein: CSVLDRNSNQPQHF

V gene: TRBV6-1
J gene: TRBJ1-4
D gene: .
clone size: .
CDR3 DNA: TGTGCCAGCAGTGGCGACCGAAGGACCTCGGCTAATGAAAAACTGTTTTTT
CDR3 protein: CASSGDRRTSANEKLFF

V gene: TRBV19
J gene: TRBJ2-2
D gene: .
clone size: .
CDR3 DNA: TGTGCCAGTAGTATCATTTTGGACACCGGGGAGCTGTTTTTT
CDR3 protein: CASSIILDTGELFF

V gene: TRBV9
J gene: TRBJ2-7
D gene: .
clone size: .
CDR3 DNA: TGTGCCAGCAGCGAGAGGGGCACGGGCGAGCAGTACTTC
CDR3 protein: CASSERGTGEQYF

V gene: TRBV7-8
J gene: TRBJ2-3
D gene: .
clone size: .
CDR3 DNA: TGTGCCAGCAGCGATACCACGGGGCCAGATACGCAGTATTTT
CDR3 protein: CASSDTTGPDTQYF

V gene: TRBV30
J gene: TRBJ1-4
D gene: TRBD1
clone size: .
CDR3 DNA: TGTGCCTGGAGCGGACAGGGGATTGAAAAACTGTTTTTT
CDR3 protein: CAWSGQGIEKLFF

V gene: TRBV4-2
J gene: TRBJ2-1
D gene: TRBD2
clone size: few
CDR3 DNA: TGTGCCAGCAGCCAATACGGGACTAGCAATGAGCAGTTCTTC
CDR3 protein: CASSQYGTSNEQFF

V gene: TRBV29-1
J gene: TRBJ2-5
D gene: .
clone size: .
CDR3 DNA: TGCAGCGTCTCCCACCAGACCCAGTACTTC
CDR3 protein: CSVSHQTQYF

V gene: TRBV6-5
J gene: TRBJ1-1
D gene: .
clone size: .
CDR3 DNA: TGTGCCAGCAGTTACTCTGGAGGGGTGATGAACACTGAAGCTTTCTTT
CDR3 protein: CASSYSGGVMNTEAFF

V gene: TRBV5-4
J gene: TRBJ2-5
D gene: .
clone size: .
CDR3 DNA: TGTGCCAGCAGCTTGTCTGGCCCAGAGACCCAGTACTTC
CDR3 protein: CASSLSGPETQYF

V gene: TRBV7-7
J gene: TRBJ2-1
D gene: TRBD1
clone size: .
CDR3 DNA: TGTGCCAGCAGCCCATGGACAGGGGGGAATGAGCAGTTCTTC
CDR3 protein: CASSPWTGGNEQFF

V gene: TRBV6-1
J gene: TRBJ1-5
D gene: .
clone size: once
CDR3 DNA: TGTGCCAGCAGAAGACAGAATCAGCCCCAGCATTTT
CDR3 protein: CASRRQNQPQHF

V gene: TRBV29-1
J gene: TRBJ1-5
D gene: .
clone size: .
CDR3 DNA: TGCAGTACCGGGGCAAGCAATCAGCCCCAGCATTTT
CDR3 protein: CSTGASNQPQHF

V gene: TRBV7-8
J gene: TRBJ2-7
D gene: .
clone size: .
CDR3 DNA: TGTGCCAGCGACGGGGGAGTTGGGTACGAGCAGTACTTC
CDR3 protein: CASDGGVGYEQYF

V gene: TRBV27
J gene: TRBJ2-3
D gene: TRBD2
clone size: .
CDR3 DNA: TGTGCCAGCAGTAAAGGGACTAGCGGGAGCCCAGATACGCAGTATTTT
CDR3 protein: CASSKGTSGSPDTQYF

V gene: TRBV28
J gene: TRBJ2-5
D gene: .
clone size: once
CDR3 DNA: TGTGCCAGCATTGGAGGAGGGCTACACCAAGAGACCCAGTACTTC
CDR3 protein: CASIGGGLHQETQYF